This T cell receptor (beta chain) was recorded in a study of vaccination effects on CD4 cells after COVID-19. Worth noting for this clone: Its antigen is unidentified.

Sequencing followed a ViraFEST assay step that expanded antigen-specific CD4+ T cells with viral peptide pools. Following a roughly eleven-day culture, CD4+ T cells were purified. All vaccine recipients tested negative for nucleocapsid antibodies and had never contracted SARS-CoV-2 infection. The method was immunoSEQ multiplex PCR; TCRdb's version includes in-frame clones alone and lacks a portion of them. The table lists roughly 42,000 clones, about two thirds of them singletons, with under 30% in the top ten. CDR3 length: 15 amino acids. The germline CDR1 and CDR2 sequences are MGHRA and YSYEKL. V dropped 3 bases and J dropped 0; count of bases not matched to a gene: 2.

This receptor was taken from a human donor who received a COVID-19 vaccine. The chain employs TRBV4-1 and TRBJ2-1; TRBD2 agrees at 7 bases. Material: CD4+ T cells from PBMCs cultured with HCoV-OC43 spike peptides, obtained before COVID-19 vaccination. As for subset: HCoV-OC43 spike overlapping peptide pool stimulation. In DNA, the CDR3 is TGCGCCAGCAGCCAGACTAGCACCTCCTACAATGAGCAGTTCTTC. Residues: CASSQTSTSYNEQFF.